This record covers a single T cell receptor beta chain. What it recognizes is unknown. This sample was taken from a study of shared clonotypes between healthy human individuals. This CDR3 region has 11 residues. V gave up 6 bases and J gave up 4 bases, with 8 bases separating them. The V gene's germline CDR1 is DFQATT and CDR2 SNEGSKA (reference sequence). Sorted-subset replicate PCR reactions were performed with approximately 0.2 ug DNA, corresponding to roughly 30,000 T cell genomes. Profiling relied on immunoSEQ multiplex PCR, and the TCRdb table lists in-frame clones only, not all of them. The sample has 650,000 to 800,000 clones; approximately 72% are singletons. Study-level points and caveats: Sampling covered blood only; tissue repertoires likely differ.

The sample comprised memory CD4+ T cells sorted from blood. Subset reported: CD45RA-negative fraction. The chain combines TRBV20-1 with TRBJ2-3; no definite D call. The TCR comes from a woman aged 25 to 39 in good health. CDR3 DNA sequence: TGCAGTGCCGACGCCGCAGATACGCAGTATTTT. It codes for CSADAADTQYF.